The source of this T cell receptor (beta chain) is a study of cytomegalovirus exposure and HLA in healthy donors. Overall study: About 83 million unique TCRs from HLA-typed donors made up an early data release. Broader study findings: Segments of the TCR beta V type were, in most cases, productive about 90% or about 30% of the time in an earlier analysis.

PCR involved 60 Vbeta and 13 Jbeta primers. Here immunoSEQ multiplex PCR was the method, and the copy in TCRdb shows in-frame clones only, minus some. The data contain 100,000 to 150,000 clones, around 81% of them singletons. The CDR3 covers 16 residues. In germline, CDR1 is MNHNS, CDR2 SASEGT. The ends were cut back, 3 bases at V and 2 bases at J, with 14 bases in the middle. To note about this clone: Its specificity is unknown.

The source material was PBMCs. V and J are TRBV6-1 and TRBJ2-1; D might be TRBD1 (5 bases). This sequence originates from a female donor in good health and CMV-seronegative. CDR3: CASSDFQGPPYNEQFF. CDR3 coding DNA: TGTGCCAGCAGTGATTTCCAGGGTCCACCCTACAATGAGCAGTTCTTC.